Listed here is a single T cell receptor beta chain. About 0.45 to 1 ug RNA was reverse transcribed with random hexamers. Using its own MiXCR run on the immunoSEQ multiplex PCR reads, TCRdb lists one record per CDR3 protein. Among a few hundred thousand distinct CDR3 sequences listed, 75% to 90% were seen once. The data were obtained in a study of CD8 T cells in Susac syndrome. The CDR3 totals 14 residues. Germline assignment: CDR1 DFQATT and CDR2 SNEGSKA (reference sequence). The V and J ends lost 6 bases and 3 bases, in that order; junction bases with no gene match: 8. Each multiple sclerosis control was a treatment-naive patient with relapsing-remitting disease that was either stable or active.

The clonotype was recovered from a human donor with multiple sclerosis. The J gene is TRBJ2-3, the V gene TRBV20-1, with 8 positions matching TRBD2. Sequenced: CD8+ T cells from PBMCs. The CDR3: CSAPGLDRTDTQYF. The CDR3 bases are TGCAGTGCCCCGGGACTAGATCGTACAGATACGCAGTATTTT.